The text below deals with one T cell receptor (beta chain). CDR1 is SGHRS, CDR2 YFSETQ, per germline. Between the trimmed V and J ends, which lost 0 bases and 3 bases, there was a span of 6 bases. The CDR3 spans 13 residues. The data belong to a study of graft-versus-host responses after intestinal transplantation. TCRdb's copy holds only in-frame clones and misses some; the assay was immunoSEQ multiplex PCR. The sample yields tens of thousands of clones, 90% to 95% seen once. This TCR was recovered from a human patient who received an intestinal transplant, so some T cells may come from the graft donor. This material consisted of PBMCs, taken around 790 days after a first intestinal transplant, on the day of a second. J is TRBJ2-5 and V is TRBV5-1; D unresolved. DNA for the CDR3: TGCGCCAGCAGCTTGGGCAGTGAAGAGACCCAGTACTTC. Translating it yields CASSLGSEETQYF.